Listed below are T cell receptor beta chains from one sample, sequenced in a study of blood T cell repertoires in COVID-19. Produced via immunoSEQ multiplex PCR; TCRdb's table is partial and in-frame only. The data show 200,000 to 250,000 clones, with roughly 80% seen just once and 20% held by the top ten. The sequenced material came from peripheral blood. These receptors all come from a man aged 25-40 years with active or convalescent COVID-19. Both conserved end residues are part of each CDR3. D genes are given only for firm matches. A row's size may be missing; if present it is once, few, many or a size class.

D: .; size: .; J: TRBJ1-1; V: TRBV30; DNA: TGTGCCTGGAGTGTAGGCGGCCGGGAAGCTTTCTTT; CDR3: CAWSVGGREAFF
D: TRBD2; size: .; J: TRBJ2-7; V: TRBV2; DNA: TGTGCCATCACAGCGGGGACCTCCTACGAGCAGTACTTC; CDR3: CAITAGTSYEQYF
D: .; size: few; J: TRBJ1-1; V: TRBV28; DNA: TGTGCCACCATACCCCTAGGGGGGGGCACTGAAGCTTTCTTT; CDR3: CATIPLGGGTEAFF
D: .; size: .; J: TRBJ1-6; V: TRBV12-3/TRBV12-4; DNA: TGTGCCAGCCGTCTTAGCGGGGTTTCACCCCTCCACTTT; CDR3: CASRLSGVSPLHF
D: .; size: .; J: TRBJ2-7; V: TRBV29-1; DNA: TGCAGCGTTGGATGGGCGTCGACCTACGAGCAGTACTTC; CDR3: CSVGWASTYEQYF
D: .; size: .; J: TRBJ2-7; V: TRBV11-2; DNA: TGTGCCAGCAGCTTAGTTCCCAGGGCCCAATACTCCTACGAGCAGTACTTC; CDR3: CASSLVPRAQYSYEQYF
D: .; size: once; J: TRBJ2-1; V: TRBV14; DNA: TGTGCCACCCAACGGGGGTCGGGGAATGAGCAGTTCTTC; CDR3: CATQRGSGNEQFF
D: .; size: .; J: TRBJ2-7; V: TRBV4-1; DNA: TGCGCCAGCAGCCAAGGGGACACCTTGACCTACGAGCAGTACTTC; CDR3: CASSQGDTLTYEQYF
D: TRBD1; size: few; J: TRBJ1-2; V: TRBV6-2/TRBV6-3; DNA: TGTGCCAGCAGTTCCCCCAGGGGGCTAGACTATGGCTACACCTTC; CDR3: CASSSPRGLDYGYTF
D: .; size: once; J: TRBJ2-1; V: TRBV7-5; DNA: TGTGCCAGAAGCCTAGAATTCCCCGATAGTGAGCAGTTCTTC; CDR3: CARSLEFPDSEQFF
D: TRBD2; size: .; J: TRBJ2-3; V: TRBV6-6; DNA: TGTGCCAGCCTACCGACTAGCGGGGTAGGCACAGATACGCAGTATTTT; CDR3: CASLPTSGVGTDTQYF
D: TRBD2; size: .; J: TRBJ2-7; V: TRBV15; DNA: TGTGCCACCAGCAGAGATTTGGGGGGGGCCTACGAGCAGTACTTC; CDR3: CATSRDLGGAYEQYF
D: .; size: .; J: TRBJ1-3; V: TRBV7-2; DNA: TGTGCCAGCAGCTCAAACTCTGGAAACACCATATATTTT; CDR3: CASSSNSGNTIYF
D: .; size: .; J: TRBJ1-2; V: TRBV27; DNA: TGTGCCAGCAGTTTATATTCAGGGACTGCCTTCTATGGCTACACCTTC; CDR3: CASSLYSGTAFYGYTF
D: .; size: .; J: TRBJ1-1; V: TRBV5-4; DNA: TGTGCCAGCAGCCCCAGTTCCGCCACTGAAGCTTTCTTT; CDR3: CASSPSSATEAFF
D: .; size: .; J: TRBJ1-1; V: TRBV27; DNA: TGTGCCAGCAGTTTGGGGCGCGGCACTGAAGCTTTCTTT; CDR3: CASSLGRGTEAFF
D: TRBD2; size: few; J: TRBJ2-7; V: TRBV5-1; DNA: TGCGCCAGCAGCCCGGGACTAGCGGGAGGGTTAGACGAGCAGTACTTC; CDR3: CASSPGLAGGLDEQYF
D: .; size: .; J: TRBJ2-5; V: TRBV2; DNA: TGTGCCAGCAGCAGGGGTTCAGTTGTCGAGACCCAGTACTTC; CDR3: CASSRGSVVETQYF
D: TRBD2; size: once; J: TRBJ2-1; V: TRBV6-2/TRBV6-3; DNA: TGTGCCAGCAGTTCCTCACTAGCGGGAGTCCACAATGAGCAGTTCTTC; CDR3: CASSSSLAGVHNEQFF
D: .; size: .; J: TRBJ1-1; V: TRBV7-3; DNA: TGTGCCAGCAGCTTAAATAGACAGTCTGAAGCTTTCTTT; CDR3: CASSLNRQSEAFF
D: .; size: .; J: TRBJ2-7; V: TRBV2; DNA: TGTGCCAGCAGGGAACGCGGGACTCTCTCCTACGAGCAGTACTTC; CDR3: CASRERGTLSYEQYF
D: .; size: .; J: TRBJ1-2; V: TRBV14; DNA: TGTGCCAGCAGCCCTGGGGGGGGATACTATGGCTACACCTTC; CDR3: CASSPGGGYYGYTF
D: .; size: few; J: TRBJ2-7; V: TRBV30; DNA: TGTGCCTGGAGTGGGCTCCCATACGAGCAGTACTTC; CDR3: CAWSGLPYEQYF
D: .; size: .; J: TRBJ1-5; V: TRBV4-2; DNA: TGTGCCAGCAGCCAAGGAGGACAGTACAATCAGCCCCAGCATTTT; CDR3: CASSQGGQYNQPQHF
D: TRBD1; size: .; J: TRBJ1-4; V: TRBV19; DNA: TGTGCCAGTAGTGCCTCCTCCGGGACAGGGGGCTTTGCAACTAATGAAAAACTGTTTTTT; CDR3: CASSASSGTGGFATNEKLFF
D: TRBD1; size: .; J: TRBJ2-1; V: TRBV29-1; DNA: TGCAGCGTTGACTCAGGGGGCCGTAATGAGCAGTTCTTC; CDR3: CSVDSGGRNEQFF
D: .; size: .; J: TRBJ2-7; V: TRBV5-6; DNA: TGTGCCAGCAGCTTGGGTTGGAGCTACGAGCAGTACTTC; CDR3: CASSLGWSYEQYF
D: .; size: .; J: TRBJ2-1; V: TRBV15; DNA: TGTGCCACCAGCAGAGATCCCGCCTATTCATCCTACAATGAGCAGTTCTTC; CDR3: CATSRDPAYSSYNEQFF
D: TRBD2; size: .; J: TRBJ2-3; V: TRBV5-4; DNA: TGTGCCAGCAGCGGGGAGGCGGGAGAAGGGTCACGTACGCAGTATTTT; CDR3: CASSGEAGEGSRTQYF
D: TRBD2; size: once; J: TRBJ2-1; V: TRBV10-3; DNA: TGTGCCATCAGTGGCGGGTCGACTAGCGGGATGAATGAGCAGTTCTTC; CDR3: CAISGGSTSGMNEQFF
D: .; size: .; J: TRBJ1-1; V: TRBV30; DNA: TGTGCAGGGGGGGCAGGGTTGGCCACTGAAGCTTTCTTT; CDR3: CAGGAGLATEAFF
D: .; size: .; J: TRBJ1-1; V: TRBV9; DNA: TGTGCCAGCAGCCTAACGCCCGAGACAACTAACACTGAAGCTTTCTTT; CDR3: CASSLTPETTNTEAFF
D: TRBD1; size: .; J: TRBJ1-5; V: TRBV5-1; DNA: TGCGCCAGCAGCTTACAAAGGACAGGGAGGAATCAGCCCCAGCATTTT; CDR3: CASSLQRTGRNQPQHF
D: .; size: .; J: TRBJ2-7; V: TRBV28; DNA: TGTGCCAGCAGCATACAGGGCTACGAGCAGTACTTC; CDR3: CASSIQGYEQYF
D: .; size: .; J: TRBJ1-5; V: TRBV20-1; DNA: TGCAGTGCAAGTTCGGGAAACAATCAGCCCCAGCATTTT; CDR3: CSASSGNNQPQHF
D: TRBD1; size: .; J: TRBJ1-1; V: TRBV5-6; DNA: TGTGCCAGCAGCGGGAAGACAGGGTGGAACACTGAAGCTTTCTTT; CDR3: CASSGKTGWNTEAFF
D: .; size: few; J: TRBJ1-3; V: TRBV15; DNA: TGTGCCACCAGCAGAGATCGGGAGGAGTTCTCTGGAAACACCATATATTTT; CDR3: CATSRDREEFSGNTIYF
D: .; size: .; J: TRBJ1-2; V: TRBV28; DNA: TGTGCCAGCAGTTCCCCGCCGGGGGTGGAAGCTGGCTACACCTTC; CDR3: CASSSPPGVEAGYTF
D: TRBD2; size: .; J: TRBJ2-3; V: TRBV6-4; DNA: TGTGCCAGCAGTGACTCCGGCGGGAGTGGCACAGATACGCAGTATTTT; CDR3: CASSDSGGSGTDTQYF
D: .; size: .; J: TRBJ1-4; V: TRBV6-6; DNA: TGTGCCAGCACCAGCCCGGGAAGTCATGAAAAACTGTTTTTT; CDR3: CASTSPGSHEKLFF
D: .; size: .; J: TRBJ2-2; V: TRBV3-1/TRBV3-2; DNA: TGTGCCAGCAGCCAAGAGGGGCGGCCGAACACCGGGGAGCTGTTTTTT; CDR3: CASSQEGRPNTGELFF
D: .; size: .; J: TRBJ1-6; V: TRBV28; DNA: TGTGCCAGCAGTCCCGCAGGGGAGCCCTATAATTCACCCCTCCACTTT; CDR3: CASSPAGEPYNSPLHF